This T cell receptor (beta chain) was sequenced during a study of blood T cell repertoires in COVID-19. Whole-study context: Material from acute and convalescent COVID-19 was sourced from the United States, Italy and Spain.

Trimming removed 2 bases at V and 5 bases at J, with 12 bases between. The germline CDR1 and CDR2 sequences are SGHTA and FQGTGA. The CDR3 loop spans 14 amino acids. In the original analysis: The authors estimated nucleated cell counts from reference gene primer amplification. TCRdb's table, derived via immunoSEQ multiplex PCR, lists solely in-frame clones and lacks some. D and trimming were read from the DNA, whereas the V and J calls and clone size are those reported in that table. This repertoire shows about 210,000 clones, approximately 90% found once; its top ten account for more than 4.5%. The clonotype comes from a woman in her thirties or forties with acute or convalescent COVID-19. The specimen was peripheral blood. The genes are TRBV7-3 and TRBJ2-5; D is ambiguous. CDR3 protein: CASSLPDAGETQYF. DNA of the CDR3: TGTGCCAGCAGCTTACCCGATGCCGGGGAGACCCAGTACTTC.